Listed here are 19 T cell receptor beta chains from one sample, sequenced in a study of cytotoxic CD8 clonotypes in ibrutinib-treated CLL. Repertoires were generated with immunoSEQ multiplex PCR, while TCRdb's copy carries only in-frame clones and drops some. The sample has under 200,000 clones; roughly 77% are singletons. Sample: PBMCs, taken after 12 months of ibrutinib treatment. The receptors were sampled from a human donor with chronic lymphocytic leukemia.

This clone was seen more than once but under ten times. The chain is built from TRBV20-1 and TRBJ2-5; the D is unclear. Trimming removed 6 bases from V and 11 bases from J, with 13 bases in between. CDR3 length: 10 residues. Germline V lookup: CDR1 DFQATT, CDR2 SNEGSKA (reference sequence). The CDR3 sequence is CSANGPQQYF. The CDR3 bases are TGCAGTGCCAACGGGCCTCAGCAGTACTTC.

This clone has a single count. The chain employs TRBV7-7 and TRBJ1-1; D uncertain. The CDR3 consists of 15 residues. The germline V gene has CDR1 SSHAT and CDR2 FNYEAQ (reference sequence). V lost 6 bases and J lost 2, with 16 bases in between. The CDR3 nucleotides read TGTGCCAGCAGACCTGATCCGGAACCAAACACTGAAGCTTTCTTT. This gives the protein CASRPDPEPNTEAFF.

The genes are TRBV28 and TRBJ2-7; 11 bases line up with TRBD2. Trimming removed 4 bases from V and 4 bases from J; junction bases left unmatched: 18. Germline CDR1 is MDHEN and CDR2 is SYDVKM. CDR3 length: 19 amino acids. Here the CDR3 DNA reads TGTGCCAGCAGTTCCACCCTACCTATTAGCGGGAGGGCCCAATACGAGCAGTACTTC. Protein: CASSSTLPISGRAQYEQYF.

CDR3 DNA sequence: TGTGCCAGCAGCTTGGGTCGGGTTGGCGAGCAGTACTTC. Translating it yields CASSLGRVGEQYF. The chain has TRBV5-8 and TRBJ2-7; no clear D. The CDR3 extends over 13 amino acids. Germline CDR1 and CDR2: SGHTS and YDEGEE. The V and J ends lost 0 bases and 6 bases respectively, with 10 bases between them. Filled out from reference TRBV5-8 and TRBJ2-7, the complete variable domain reads EAGVTQSPTHLIKTRGQQATLRCSPISGHTSVYWYQQALGLGLQFLLWYDEGEERNRGNFPPRFSGRQFPNYSSELNVNALELEDSALYLCASSLGRVGEQYFGPGTRLTVT.

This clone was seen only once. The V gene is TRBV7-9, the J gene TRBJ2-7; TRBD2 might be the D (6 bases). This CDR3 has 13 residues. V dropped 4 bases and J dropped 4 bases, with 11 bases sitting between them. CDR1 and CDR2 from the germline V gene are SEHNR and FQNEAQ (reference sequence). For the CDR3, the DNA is TGTGCCAGCAGCTCTGACGGAGGGTACGAGCAGTACTTC. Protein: CASSSDGGYEQYF.

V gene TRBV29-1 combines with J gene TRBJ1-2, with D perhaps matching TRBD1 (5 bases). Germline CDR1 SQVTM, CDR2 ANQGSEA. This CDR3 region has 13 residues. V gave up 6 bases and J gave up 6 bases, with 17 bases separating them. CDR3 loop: CSVHRGGRNGYTF. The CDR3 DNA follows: TGCAGCGTCCACCGTGGGGGACGGAATGGCTACACCTTC.

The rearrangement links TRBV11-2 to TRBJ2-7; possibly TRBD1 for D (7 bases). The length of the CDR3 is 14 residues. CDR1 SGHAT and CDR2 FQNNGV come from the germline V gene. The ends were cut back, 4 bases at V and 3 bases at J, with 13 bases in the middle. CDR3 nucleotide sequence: TGTGCCAGCAGCTCGAGACAGGGAGGCTACGAGCAGTACTTC. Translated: CASSSRQGGYEQYF.

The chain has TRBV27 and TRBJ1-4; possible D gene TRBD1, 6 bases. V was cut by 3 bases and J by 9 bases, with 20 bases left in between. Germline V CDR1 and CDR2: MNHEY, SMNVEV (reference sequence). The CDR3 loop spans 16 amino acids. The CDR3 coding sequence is TGTGCCAGCAGTTTTACTTCGACAGGATGGGGTAAAAAACTGTTTTTT. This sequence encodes CASSFTSTGWGKKLFF.

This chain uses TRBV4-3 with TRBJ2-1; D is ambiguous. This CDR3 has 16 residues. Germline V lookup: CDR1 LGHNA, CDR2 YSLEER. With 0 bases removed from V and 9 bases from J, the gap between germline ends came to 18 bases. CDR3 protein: CASSQDPNFSPSEQFF. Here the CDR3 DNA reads TGCGCCAGCAGCCAAGACCCTAACTTTAGCCCTAGTGAGCAGTTCTTC.

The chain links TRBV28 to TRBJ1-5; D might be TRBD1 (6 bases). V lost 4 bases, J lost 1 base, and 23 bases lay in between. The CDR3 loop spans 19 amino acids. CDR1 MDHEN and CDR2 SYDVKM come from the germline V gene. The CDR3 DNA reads TGTGCCAGCAGTTATGGTCAGGGGTTGTTTTCTTGGAGCAATCAGCCCCAGCATTTT. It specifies CASSYGQGLFSWSNQPQHF.

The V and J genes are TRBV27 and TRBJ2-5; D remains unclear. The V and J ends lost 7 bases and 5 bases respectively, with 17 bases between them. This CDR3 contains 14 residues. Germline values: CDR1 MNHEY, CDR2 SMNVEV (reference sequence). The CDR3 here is CASNTPAEPETQYF. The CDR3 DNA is TGTGCCAGCAACACTCCCGCAGAGCCTGAGACCCAGTACTTC.

This CDR3 reads CSARGGYTF. In DNA, the CDR3 is TGCAGTGCTAGAGGGGGCTACACCTTC. The chain is built from TRBV20-1 and TRBJ1-2; D not certain. Deletions cut 1 base from V and 8 bases from J, with 2 bases between. CDR3 length: 9 amino acids. The germline CDR1 and CDR2 sequences are DFQATT and SNEGSKA (reference sequence).

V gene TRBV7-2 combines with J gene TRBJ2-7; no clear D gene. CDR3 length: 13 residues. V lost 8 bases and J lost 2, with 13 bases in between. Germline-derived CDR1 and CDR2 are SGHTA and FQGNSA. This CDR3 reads CASSPGFPYEQYF. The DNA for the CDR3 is TGTGCCAGCTCCCCCGGGTTTCCCTACGAGCAGTACTTC.

The CDR3 region is CASSGDSGRNQPQHF. For the CDR3, the DNA is TGTGCCAGCAGCGGGGACAGCGGACGGAATCAGCCCCAGCATTTT. V gene TRBV5-5 combines with J gene TRBJ1-5; 7 bases align to TRBD1. Germline trimming cut 4 bases from V and 4 bases from J; bases unmatched to any gene: 8. This CDR3 spans 15 amino acids. CDR1 SGHKS and CDR2 YYEKEE come from the germline V gene (reference sequence).

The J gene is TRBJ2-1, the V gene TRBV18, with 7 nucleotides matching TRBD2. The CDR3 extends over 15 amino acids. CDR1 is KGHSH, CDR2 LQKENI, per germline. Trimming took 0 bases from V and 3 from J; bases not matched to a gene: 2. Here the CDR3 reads CASSPPGLNYNEQFF. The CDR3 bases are TGTGCCAGCTCACCACCGGGACTAAACTACAATGAGCAGTTCTTC. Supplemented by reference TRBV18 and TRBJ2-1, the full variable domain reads NAGVMQNPRHLVRRRGQEARLRCSPMKGHSHVYWYRQLPEEGLKFMVYLQKENIIDESGMPKERFSAEFPKEGPSILRIQQVVRGDSAAYFCASSPPGLNYNEQFFGPGTRLTVL.

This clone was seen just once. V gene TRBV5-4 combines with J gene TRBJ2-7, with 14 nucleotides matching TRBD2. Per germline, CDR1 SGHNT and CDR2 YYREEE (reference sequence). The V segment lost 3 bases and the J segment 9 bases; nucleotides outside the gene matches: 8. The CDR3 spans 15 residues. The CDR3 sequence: CASSSRGLAGERQYF. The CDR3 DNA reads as TGTGCCAGCAGCTCCCGGGGACTAGCGGGGGAAAGGCAGTACTTC.

The DNA for the CDR3 is TGTGCCAGCTCAGAGGGGACAGCTAACTATGGCTACACCTTC. Its translation: CASSEGTANYGYTF. The rearrangement uses TRBV18 and TRBJ1-2; 7 bases agree with TRBD1. The CDR3 runs to 14 residues. Trimming cost V 5 bases and J 0 bases; bases outside gene matches: 3. The V gene's germline CDR1 is KGHSH and CDR2 LQKENI.

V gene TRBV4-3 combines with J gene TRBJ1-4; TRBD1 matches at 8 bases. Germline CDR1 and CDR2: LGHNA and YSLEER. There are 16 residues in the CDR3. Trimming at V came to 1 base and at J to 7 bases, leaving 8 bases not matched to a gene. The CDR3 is CASSQGGATGGEKLFF. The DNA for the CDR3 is TGCGCCAGCAGCCAAGGAGGTGCTACAGGGGGTGAAAAACTGTTTTTT.

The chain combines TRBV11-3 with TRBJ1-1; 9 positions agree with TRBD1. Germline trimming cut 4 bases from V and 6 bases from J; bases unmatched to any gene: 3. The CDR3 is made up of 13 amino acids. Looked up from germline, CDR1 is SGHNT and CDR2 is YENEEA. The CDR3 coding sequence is TGTGCCAGCAGCTCCGGGACAGGGCCTGAAGCTTTCTTT. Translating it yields CASSSGTGPEAFF.